This TCR beta chain appears in the sequencing data of a study of cytomegalovirus exposure and HLA in healthy donors. The PCR made use of 60 Vbeta and 13 Jbeta primers. Generated by immunoSEQ multiplex PCR, the TCRdb table keeps only in-frame clones and is missing some. There are under 200,000 clones in the sample; around 83% occur only once, and less than 2% lies in the top ten. In regard to this clone: The antigen is unknown.

CDR1 and CDR2 from the germline V gene are MNHNS and SASEGT. V gave up 6 bases and J gave up 3 bases, with 11 bases separating them. CDR3 size: 14 residues. Whole-study results and caveats: Some V segments, including TRBV6-2 and TRBV6-3, were excluded as indistinguishable. TCR beta V- and J-gene trimming was later associated with a missense DCLRE1C variant. Earlier findings revealed that most TCR beta V segments proved productive either about 90% or about 30% of the time.

The rearrangement uses TRBV6-1 and TRBJ1-4, with D tentatively TRBD1 (6 bases). This receptor was taken from a man aged 35-49 years in good health and CMV-seropositive. Sequenced sample: PBMCs. The CDR3 coding sequence is TGTGCCAGCAGCCTGGACAGAGCTAATGAAAAACTGTTTTTT. Translating it yields CASSLDRANEKLFF.